Only one count was recorded for the clone carrying this TCR beta chain. Since a much larger clone is just one base distant, this may be a read error. This sample is drawn from a study of molecular identifiers for immune sequencing clone quantification. TCRdb reprocessed the PCR reads via MiXCR and lists one record per CDR3 protein. The sample holds roughly 100,000 distinct CDR3 sequences; about 35% are singletons and the top ten take 9% to 10%. This CDR3 comprises 14 residues. Germline V gives CDR1 SEHNR, CDR2 FQNEAQ (reference sequence). Between the trimmed V and J ends, which lost 8 bases and 3 bases, there was a span of 16 bases.

The origin of this receptor is a human donor in good health. Some libraries in this study had Jurkat cell RNA spiked in. The chain employs TRBV7-9 and TRBJ2-5; a weak D match, TRBD1 (6 bases). Sequenced material: naive CD8+ T cells from blood, with Jurkat cell RNA spiked in. Regarding subset: FACS-sorted CD8+CD4-CCR7+CD45RA+ naive T cells. CDR3 region: CASRTSRDKETQYF. DNA for the CDR3: TGTGCCAGCCGCACAAGCCGGGACAAAGAGACCCAGTACTTC.